The 19 T cell receptor beta chains reported below all come from one sample, sequenced in a study of cytomegalovirus exposure and HLA in healthy donors. Researchers ran the PCR with 60 Vbeta and 13 Jbeta primers. The method was immunoSEQ multiplex PCR; TCRdb's version includes in-frame clones alone and lacks a portion of them. The sample holds approximately 140,000 clones, approximately 84% seen once. Sequences were obtained from PBMCs. The receptor set was obtained from a boy aged 2-9 years in good health and CMV-seronegative.

This clone was picked up a small number of times. The rearrangement links TRBV4-3 to TRBJ1-2; 7 bases agree with TRBD1. Germline V gene data show CDR1 as LGHNA and CDR2 as YSLEER. V was clipped by 0 bases and J by 5 bases; unmatched bases: 6. This CDR3 region has 15 residues. The CDR3 is CASSQETGSRYGYTF. CDR3 nucleotides: TGCGCCAGCAGCCAAGAGACAGGGTCTCGGTATGGCTACACCTTC.

The DNA for the CDR3 is TGTGCCAGCAGTTACTCGAAAACAGTCGGATACGGCTACACCTTC. This gives the protein CASSYSKTVGYGYTF. This chain connects TRBV6-6 to TRBJ1-2, with D unresolved. The CDR3 is made up of 15 amino acids. V was trimmed by 0 bases and J by 8 bases, leaving 16 bases between them. The germline V gene encodes CDR1 MNHNY and CDR2 SVGAGI (reference sequence).

This rearrangement joins TRBV9 to TRBJ2-1; the match to TRBD2 covers 15 bases. V shed 4 bases and J 5 bases; nucleotides not matched to a gene: 10. The CDR3 runs to 18 residues. The V gene's germline CDR1 is SGDLS and CDR2 YYNGEE. CDR3 nucleotide sequence: TGTGCCAGCAGCCTTCGGACTAGCGGGGGGGCCATGGACAATGAGCAGTTCTTC. Translation gives CASSLRTSGGAMDNEQFF.

The chain has TRBV2 and TRBJ1-2, with D possibly TRBD1 on 6 matching bases. The CDR3 totals 17 residues. Germline V lookup: CDR1 SNHLY, CDR2 FYNNEI. The germline V and J ends were trimmed by 1 base and 0 bases, with 15 bases remaining between them. DNA of the CDR3: TGTGCCAGCAGTGAAGGTGTTACAGGGTTATCTAACTATGGCTACACCTTC. It codes for CASSEGVTGLSNYGYTF.

The genes are TRBV5-4 and TRBJ2-1, with a possible D match to TRBD2 (5 bases). The CDR3 is 15 residues long. Per germline, CDR1 SGHNT and CDR2 YYREEE (reference sequence). Between the trimmed V and J ends, which lost 3 bases and 4 bases, there was a span of 14 bases. In nucleotides, the CDR3 is TGTGCCAGCAGCTGGGAGAACGGGCTGTACAATGAGCAGTTCTTC. It codes for CASSWENGLYNEQFF.

This chain links TRBV9 with TRBJ1-1, with TRBD1 identical over 7 bases. After removal of 3 bases from V and 5 bases from J, the junction contained 4 bases not matched to a gene. The CDR3 has 13 residues. Germline-derived CDR1 and CDR2 are SGDLS and YYNGEE. Here the CDR3 DNA reads TGTGCCAGCAGCGCGAGCAGGGGGACTGAAGCTTTCTTT. Translation: CASSASRGTEAFF.

The chain links TRBV19 to TRBJ2-7; D possibly corresponds to TRBD1 (6 bases). The CDR3 runs to 15 residues. V lost 4 bases and J lost 1, with 14 bases in between. Germline V gives CDR1 LNHDA, CDR2 SQIVND (reference sequence). In DNA form, the CDR3 reads TGTGCCAGTAGTACCATCTTGGACAGTTCCTACGAGCAGTACTTC. Translated, it gives CASSTILDSSYEQYF.

This chain links TRBV6-5 with TRBJ1-1; TRBD1 matches 8 bases. The CDR3 spans 16 residues. The ends lost 0 bases at V and 6 bases at J; junction bases unmatched: 9. Germline V gene sequence: CDR1 MNHEY, CDR2 SVGAGI. Written as DNA, the CDR3 is TGTGCCAGCAGTTACTCCCCAGGGGGCATGGGCCCTGAAGCTTTCTTT. Translating gives CASSYSPGGMGPEAFF.

The chain has TRBV9 and TRBJ1-1; TRBD1 matches 7 bases. In germline, CDR1 is SGDLS, CDR2 YYNGEE. Trimming at V came to 2 bases and at J to 10 bases, leaving 11 bases not matched to a gene. The CDR3 extends over 14 amino acids. The CDR3 nucleotides are TGTGCCAGCAGCGTCGCCCTAGGGGGCTCGGGAGCTTTCTTT. This encodes CASSVALGGSGAFF.

This sequence joins TRBV2 and TRBJ1-5; D ambiguous. CDR1 SNHLY and CDR2 FYNNEI come from the germline V gene. The CDR3 extends over 12 amino acids. V shed 6 bases and J shed 4 bases, with 7 bases lying between them. For the CDR3, the DNA is TGTGCCAGCAGCGGTATAAATCAGCCCCAGCATTTT. Amino acid sequence: CASSGINQPQHF.

The genes are TRBV12-5 and TRBJ2-1; D not resolved. Germline V lookup: CDR1 LGHNT, CDR2 FRNRAP. CDR3 size: 14 residues. Trimming took off 6 bases at V and 6 bases at J, with 15 bases between the two ends. CDR3 coding DNA: TGTGCTAGTGGCTCATACCCATGGCCCAATGAGCAGTTCTTC. This translates into CASGSYPWPNEQFF.

The V gene is TRBV5-6, the J gene TRBJ1-4; 7 nucleotides line up with TRBD1. Trimming at V came to 3 bases and at J to 8 bases, leaving 7 bases not matched to a gene. CDR3 size: 14 residues. Germline V gene sequence: CDR1 SGHDT, CDR2 YYEEEE. In nucleotides, the CDR3 is TGTGCCAGCAGCTGGGGCAGGGGGGTCGAAAAACTGTTTTTT. Its protein product is CASSWGRGVEKLFF.

This clone appeared once. J is TRBJ2-5 and V is TRBV7-9; 14 bases are a match to TRBD2. The J call may be incorrect, as the DNA end agrees better with TRBJ2-7. The CDR3 is made up of 18 amino acids. Germline loops: CDR1 SEHNR, CDR2 FQNEAQ (reference sequence). CDR3 bases: TGTGCCAGCAGCCCAAGACTAGCGGGGGGGCTAAACCCCTACGAGCAGTACTTC. It is translated as CASSPRLAGGLNPYEQYF.

The chain links TRBV11-2 to TRBJ2-3; D may be TRBD1 (5 bases). The germline V gene encodes CDR1 SGHAT and CDR2 FQNNGV. This CDR3 contains 13 residues. V gave up 7 bases and J gave up 2 bases, with 10 bases separating them. CDR3 loop: CASKRQNTDTQYF. The CDR3 DNA is TGTGCCAGCAAGCGACAGAACACAGATACGCAGTATTTT.

The rearrangement links TRBV2 to TRBJ2-7; D is possibly TRBD2 (5 bases). The length of the CDR3 is 12 residues. V dropped 6 bases and J dropped 6 bases, with 12 bases sitting between them. Germline CDR1 is SNHLY and CDR2 is FYNNEI. CDR3 amino acids: CASRGDAGEQYV. DNA for the CDR3: TGTGCCAGCAGGGGTGATGCGGGCGAGCAGTACGTC.

The chain joins TRBV7-6 to TRBJ1-1; D possibly corresponds to TRBD1 (6 bases). Germline V gives CDR1 SGHVS, CDR2 FNYEAQ. The CDR3 sequence is 14 residues long. V lost 8 bases to trimming and J lost 2 bases, with 15 bases between them. This CDR3 is CASSEGRGNTEAFF. For the CDR3, the DNA is TGTGCCAGCTCCGAAGGCAGGGGCAACACTGAAGCTTTCTTT.

This clone occurred a few times. CDR3 coding DNA: TGCGCCAGCAGCCAAGAAAGGACCGGACTAGCGGGAGTGAATGAGCAGTTCTTC. It is translated as CASSQERTGLAGVNEQFF. This chain links TRBV4-1 with TRBJ2-1, with 13 bases aligning to TRBD2. The CDR3 has 18 amino acids. V shed 0 bases, J shed 7 bases, and the junction held 9 bases outside the gene matches. Germline assignment: CDR1 MGHRA and CDR2 YSYEKL.

A few counts support this clone. This sequence joins TRBV6-7 and TRBJ2-1; 12 bases map to TRBD2. TRBV6-7 is an open reading frame whose function is uncertain. The CDR3 has 14 amino acids. With V trimmed by 4 bases and J by 6 bases, 1 base remained unmatched. The CDR3 protein is CASSWTSGTNEQFF. The CDR3 DNA sequence: TGTGCCAGCAGTTGGACTAGCGGGACCAATGAGCAGTTCTTC.

The J gene is TRBJ1-2, the V gene TRBV4-3, with TRBD1 as a possible D gene (6 bases). This CDR3 is built from 15 residues. Germline V CDR1 and CDR2: LGHNA, YSLEER. Trimming left V 1 base short and J 3 bases short, with 12 bases between. The CDR3 sequence: CASSQGIDRYYGYTF. CDR3 coding DNA: TGCGCCAGCAGCCAAGGAATCGACAGGTACTATGGCTACACCTTC.